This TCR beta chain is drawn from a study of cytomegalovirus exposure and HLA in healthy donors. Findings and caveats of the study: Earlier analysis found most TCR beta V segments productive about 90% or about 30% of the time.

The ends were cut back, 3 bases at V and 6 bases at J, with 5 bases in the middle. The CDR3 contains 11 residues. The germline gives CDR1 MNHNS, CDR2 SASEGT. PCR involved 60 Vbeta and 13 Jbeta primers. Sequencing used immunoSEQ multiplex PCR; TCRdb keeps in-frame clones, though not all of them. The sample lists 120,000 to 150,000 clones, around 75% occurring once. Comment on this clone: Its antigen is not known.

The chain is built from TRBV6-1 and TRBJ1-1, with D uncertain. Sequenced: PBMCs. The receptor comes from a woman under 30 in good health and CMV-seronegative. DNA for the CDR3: TGTGCCAGCAGTGATCAATCTGAAGCTTTCTTT. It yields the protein CASSDQSEAFF.